The rows below give T cell receptor beta chains drawn from one sample of a study of shared clonotypes between healthy human individuals. Profiled with immunoSEQ multiplex PCR; TCRdb holds only in-frame clones, not every one. The table records about 680,000 clones, roughly 72% of them present only once. Sequencing used memory CD4+ T cells sorted from blood. These TCRs come from a woman aged 25-40 years in good health. CDR3s include the opening cysteine and the closing phenylalanine or tryptophan. A D gene is named only where the DNA matches it firmly. Some rows mark clone size as missing; the rest say once, few, many or name a class of expanded clone.

TRBV5-1	TRBD1	-	TRBJ2-7	CASSLEGTGGYYAPYEQYF	TGCGCCAGCAGCTTGGAGGGGACAGGGGGCTACTATGCCCCCTACGAGCAGTACTTC
TRBV28	-	-	TRBJ1-2	CASSIGEGYGYTF	TGTGCCAGCAGTATAGGGGAGGGTTATGGCTACACCTTC
TRBV5-1	TRBD1	-	TRBJ2-5	CASSPQGALGETQYF	TGCGCCAGCAGCCCACAGGGGGCTCTAGGGGAGACCCAGTACTTC
TRBV5-1	TRBD1	-	TRBJ1-2	CASSLVGRQGGGGYTF	TGCGCCAGCAGCTTGGTCGGCAGACAGGGCGGCGGGGGCTACACCTTC
TRBV6-1	TRBD1	-	TRBJ1-5	CASSGRDSLNQPQHF	TGTGCCAGCAGTGGCCGGGACAGCTTAAATCAGCCCCAGCATTTT
TRBV19	-	-	TRBJ2-7	CASSIDIWTGEVEQYF	TGTGCCAGTAGTATAGATATCTGGACGGGAGAGGTCGAGCAGTACTTC
TRBV7-2	-	few	TRBJ2-3	CASSFRGRALRTDTQYF	TGTGCCAGCAGCTTTCGCGGCCGAGCCTTGCGCACAGATACGCAGTATTTT
TRBV2	-	-	TRBJ1-2	CASSDLTGNYGYTF	TGTGCCAGCAGTGACCTGACGGGAAACTATGGCTACACCTTC
TRBV11-2	TRBD2	-	TRBJ2-1	CASSLDSSGTNEQFF	TGTGCCAGCAGCTTAGATTCTAGCGGGACCAATGAGCAGTTCTTC
TRBV28	-	many	TRBJ1-5	CASSFPIDRLNQPQHF	TGTGCCAGCAGTTTCCCAATCGACAGGTTGAATCAGCCCCAGCATTTT
TRBV19	-	few	TRBJ2-3	CASRRLSTDTQYF	TGTGCCAGTAGAAGGCTAAGCACAGATACGCAGTATTTT
TRBV7-9	-	-	TRBJ1-3	CASSFRGEGNTIYF	TGTGCCAGCAGCTTTCGGGGCGAAGGAAACACCATATATTTT
TRBV6-5	-	-	TRBJ1-1	CASNLQGAMNTEAFF	TGTGCCAGCAACCTACAGGGAGCCATGAACACTGAAGCTTTCTTT